Listed below are T cell receptor beta chains from one sample, sequenced in a study of blood T cell repertoires in COVID-19. Profiled with immunoSEQ multiplex PCR; TCRdb holds only in-frame clones, not every one. This sample has approximately 100,000 clones, with about 64% found just once. What was sequenced was peripheral blood. These receptors originate from a human donor with acute or convalescent COVID-19. The donor label of this sample is uncertain. Each CDR3 is given with its conserved first and last residue. A D gene is named only where the DNA matches it firmly. Clone sizes are given selectively: once, few, many, or a class where the clone is expanded.

>-|TRBJ2-2|many|TRBV19
TGTGCCAGTAGTATAGCTGAGTCCACCGGGGAGCTGTTTTTT
CASSIAESTGELFF
>-|TRBJ1-6|once|TRBV18
TGTGCCAGCTCAGGCCGGGGTACGGATTCACCCCTCCACTTT
CASSGRGTDSPLHF
>TRBD2|TRBJ2-2|-|TRBV2
TGTGCCAGCAGTGCCTTAGCGGGGGGGTATACCGGGGAGCTGTTTTTT
CASSALAGGYTGELFF
>-|TRBJ1-5|-|TRBV27
TGTGCCAGCAGTCCGTCGGGACTGGGAAATACCAATCAGCCCCAGCATTTT
CASSPSGLGNTNQPQHF
>-|TRBJ1-2|-|TRBV21-1
TGTGCCAGCAGCAAAGGGGGCGGATACGGCTACACCTTC
CASSKGGGYGYTF
>TRBD1|TRBJ1-3|-|TRBV6-5
TGTGCCAGCTCCCAGGGGGCTTCTGGAAACACCATATATTTT
CASSQGASGNTIYF
>TRBD1|TRBJ1-6|-|TRBV11-2
TGTGCCAGCAGCCCAAGGACAGGGCGGGGATCGACCCTCCACTTT
CASSPRTGRGSTLHF
>TRBD2|TRBJ2-5|-|TRBV19
TGTGCCAGTCGTTTGGCTAGCGGGGGAGAGACCCAGTACTTC
CASRLASGGETQYF
>TRBD2|TRBJ2-3|-|TRBV6-5
TGTGCCAGCAAACCGGGACTAAGCACAGATACGCAGTATTTT
CASKPGLSTDTQYF
>-|TRBJ1-3|-|TRBV30
TGTGCCTGGATGGGGAGCTACTCTGGAAACACCATATATTTT
CAWMGSYSGNTIYF
>-|TRBJ2-1|-|TRBV6-6
TGTGCCAGCATAAGCGATCCTAGTAATGAGCAGTTCTTC
CASISDPSNEQFF
>TRBD2|TRBJ2-7|-|TRBV6-6
TGTGCCAGCAGTTACGGTAAGACTAGCGGGAGCGAGCAGTACTTC
CASSYGKTSGSEQYF
>-|TRBJ1-6|-|TRBV27
TGTGCCAGCAGTTTAGGGGACACCTATAATTCACCCCTCCACTTT
CASSLGDTYNSPLHF
>TRBD2|TRBJ2-5|-|TRBV9
TGTGCCAGCAGCGTCGGGCTAGCGGGGGGCACCGGGACCCAGTACTTC
CASSVGLAGGTGTQYF
>TRBD2|TRBJ2-5|-|TRBV7-9
TGTGCCAGCAGCTTAGCGGGGAGCGGGGGAGGAGAGACCCAGTACTTC
CASSLAGSGGGETQYF
>TRBD1|TRBJ1-4|-|TRBV11-2
TGTGCCAGCAGCTTTACAGGGGGCCGAAATGAAAAACTGTTTTTT
CASSFTGGRNEKLFF
>-|TRBJ1-1|-|TRBV5-1
TGCGCCAGCAGTGACAACATGAACACTGAAGCTTTCTTT
CASSDNMNTEAFF
>-|TRBJ1-2|-|TRBV28
TGTGCCAGCAGTCCCAACACAAATACTAACTATGGCTACACCTTC
CASSPNTNTNYGYTF
>-|TRBJ2-2|-|TRBV6-6
TGTGCCAGCAGTCCCCCACCAGGCTCCGGGGAGCTGTTTTTT
CASSPPPGSGELFF
>-|TRBJ1-2|-|TRBV3-1/TRBV3-2
TGTGCCAGCAGCCATTCAGGGGCTGGTGGCTACACCTTC
CASSHSGAGGYTF
>-|TRBJ2-3|once|TRBV5-6
TGTGCCAGCAGCGAGGACCAGCGGGATACGCAGTATTTT
CASSEDQRDTQYF
>-|TRBJ2-3|-|TRBV6-5
TGTGCCAGCAGTCGCTCCAGGGTGGATACGCAGTATTTT
CASSRSRVDTQYF
>TRBD1|TRBJ1-1|-|TRBV7-2
TGTGCCAGCAGCGTCCGACAGGGCACAATCATGAACACTGAAGCTTTCTTT
CASSVRQGTIMNTEAFF
>-|TRBJ2-5|once|TRBV5-1
TGCGCCAGCAGCCCTGGCGGGGCCCTACAAGAGACCCAGTACTTC
CASSPGGALQETQYF
>TRBD1|TRBJ2-2|-|TRBV11-2
TGTGCCAGCAGCTTGGGTCTAGCTGGGACAGACGGGGAGCTGTTTTTT
CASSLGLAGTDGELFF
>TRBD2|TRBJ2-1|-|TRBV19
TGTGCCAGTAGTATCAGCGGGGGGGCGGATGAGCAGTTCTTC
CASSISGGADEQFF
>-|TRBJ2-6|-|TRBV27
TGTGCCAGCAGTTTATCTCGAGGACAGCGCCTGGCCAACGTCCTGACTTTC
CASSLSRGQRLANVLTF
>-|TRBJ1-6|once|TRBV25-1
TGTGCCAGCAGTGGAAGGCCCGGCGGGGGGGTTTTTAATTCACCCCTCCACTTT
CASSGRPGGGVFNSPLHF
>TRBD1|TRBJ1-1|-|TRBV11-2
TGTGCCAGCAGCTTCTCGGGACAGGGGGACACTGAAGCTTTCTTT
CASSFSGQGDTEAFF
>-|TRBJ1-2|-|TRBV27
TGTGCCAGCAGTTTAAATAAGGGGGAGCGTGGCTACACCTTC
CASSLNKGERGYTF
>-|TRBJ1-2|-|TRBV19
TGTGCCAGTAGTATGGCCCAGGAATTCTATGGCTACACCTTC
CASSMAQEFYGYTF
>TRBD2|TRBJ2-7|few|TRBV7-3
TGTGCCAGCAGCCCGAGCGGGGGGGCCTCCTACGAGCAGTACTTC
CASSPSGGASYEQYF
>TRBD2|TRBJ2-5|-|TRBV5-6
TGTGCCAGCAGCTTGTCGACTAGCGGGGGAATAGAGACCCAGTACTTC
CASSLSTSGGIETQYF
>TRBD1|TRBJ1-5|-|TRBV18
TGTGCCAGCTCACCGACAGGGAGGAATCAGCCCCAGCATTTT
CASSPTGRNQPQHF
>-|TRBJ2-3|-|TRBV5-8
TGTGCCAGCAGCTTGGTTCCATCCACAGATACGCAGTATTTT
CASSLVPSTDTQYF
>-|TRBJ1-4|-|TRBV6-5
TGTGCCAGCAGTATAAGACAGATCACTAATGAAAAACTGTTTTTT
CASSIRQITNEKLFF
>TRBD2|TRBJ2-1|-|TRBV5-1
TGCGCCAGCAGCTTTGAGGCTAGCGGGGTAATTTCTCATGAGCAGTTCTTC
CASSFEASGVISHEQFF
>-|TRBJ1-5|many|TRBV6-5
TGTGCCAGCAGTCCCGGGACGGGGGATCAGCCCCAGCATTTT
CASSPGTGDQPQHF
>-|TRBJ1-2|few|TRBV5-1
TGCGCCAGCAGCTTGGGAGGGGGCTACACCTTC
CASSLGGGYTF
>TRBD1|TRBJ1-1|few|TRBV28
TGTGCCAGCAGTTTCCGACAGGGAGGCACTGAAGCTTTCTTT
CASSFRQGGTEAFF
>TRBD2|TRBJ2-7|-|TRBV27
TGTGCCAGCAGTAACGGAAACCCGCTAGCGGGCTCCTACGAGCAGTACTTC
CASSNGNPLAGSYEQYF
>-|TRBJ1-2|-|TRBV28
TGTGCCAGCAGCCCCCTAGTGACCGAATATGGCTACACCTTC
CASSPLVTEYGYTF
>TRBD2|TRBJ2-5|-|TRBV5-1
TGCGCCAGCAGCCGCAACGGACTAGCTTCGGAGACCCAGTACTTC
CASSRNGLASETQYF
>TRBD1|TRBJ1-1|once|TRBV29-1
TGCAGCGTTGGCTACAGGGGGCAAGTTACTGAAGCTTTCTTT
CSVGYRGQVTEAFF
>-|TRBJ1-6|-|TRBV24-1
TGTGCCACCAGTGATTTTGGTCAGGCCCTCCACTTT
CATSDFGQALHF
>-|TRBJ2-7|-|TRBV28
TGTGCCAGCAGTTTTGGGGAACAGGGATCCTACGAGCAGTACTTC
CASSFGEQGSYEQYF
>TRBD1|TRBJ1-1|-|TRBV19
TGTGCCAGCAGGGGGAGGACTGAAGCTTTCTTT
CASRGRTEAFF
>TRBD2|TRBJ2-7|-|TRBV5-1
TGCGCCAGCAGCCTGGTGGGAGGGGTGAGATCCTACGAGCAGTACTTC
CASSLVGGVRSYEQYF
>-|TRBJ1-6|-|TRBV3-1/TRBV3-2
TGTGCCAGCAGCCAAATAAATTCACCCCTCCACTTT
CASSQINSPLHF
>TRBD2|TRBJ2-5|-|TRBV20-1
TGCAGTGGTACTAGCGTAGGGACCCAGTACTTC
CSGTSVGTQYF
>-|TRBJ1-1|-|TRBV25-1
TGTGCCAGCAGTGAATCTAACAGGGATGAAGCTTTCTTT
CASSESNRDEAFF
>TRBD1|TRBJ1-6|-|TRBV5-4
TGTGCCAGCAGCTCAAAGGGACAGGGGAGAAATTCACCCCTCCACTTT
CASSSKGQGRNSPLHF
>-|TRBJ1-4|-|TRBV6-5
TGTGCCAGCAGTTACAACGCAGCTCCCGAGGGAAAACTGTTTTTT
CASSYNAAPEGKLFF
>-|TRBJ2-1|-|TRBV6-8
TGTGCCAGCAGTTACTTAAGAGGCAGCTCCTACAATGAGCAGTTCTTC
CASSYLRGSSYNEQFF
>-|TRBJ2-5|-|TRBV4-1
TGCGCCAGCAGCCAAGGTCTGCAAGAGACCCAGTACTTC
CASSQGLQETQYF